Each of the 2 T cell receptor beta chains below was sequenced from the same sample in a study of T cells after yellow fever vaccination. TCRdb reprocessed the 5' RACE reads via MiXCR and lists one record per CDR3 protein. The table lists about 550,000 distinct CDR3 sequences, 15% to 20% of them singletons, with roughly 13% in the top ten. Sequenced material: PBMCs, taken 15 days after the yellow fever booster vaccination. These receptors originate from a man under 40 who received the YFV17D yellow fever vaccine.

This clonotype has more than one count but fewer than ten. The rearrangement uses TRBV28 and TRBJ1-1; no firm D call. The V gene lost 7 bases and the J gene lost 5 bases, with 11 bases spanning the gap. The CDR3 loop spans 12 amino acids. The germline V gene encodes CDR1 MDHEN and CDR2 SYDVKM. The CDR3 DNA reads TGTGCCAGCACCCGACGGGGAACTGAAGCTTTCTTT. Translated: CASTRRGTEAFF. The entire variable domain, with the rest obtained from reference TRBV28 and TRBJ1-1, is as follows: DVKVTQSSRYLVKRTGEKVFLECVQDMDHENMFWYRQDPGLGLRLIYFSYDVKMKEKGDIPEGYSVSREKKERFSLILESASTNQTSMYLCASTRRGTEAFFGQGTRLTVV.

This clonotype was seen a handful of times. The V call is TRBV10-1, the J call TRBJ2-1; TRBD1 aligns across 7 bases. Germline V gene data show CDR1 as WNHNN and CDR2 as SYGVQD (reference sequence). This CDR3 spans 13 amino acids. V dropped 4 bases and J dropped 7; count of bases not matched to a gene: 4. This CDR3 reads CASSVLRGNEQFF. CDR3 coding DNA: TGCGCCAGCAGTGTTCTCAGGGGGAATGAGCAGTTCTTC.